Presented here are 17 T cell receptor beta chains from one specimen sequenced in a study of CD8 T cells in ankylosing spondylitis. Antigens of these TCRs are unknown. The study, taken as a whole, reports: The study identified a TCR beta motif of several highly homologous variants that appeared characteristic of ankylosing spondylitis blood.

TCRdb reprocessed the 5' RACE reads with MiXCR, giving one entry per CDR3 protein. The profile shows around 770,000 distinct CDR3 sequences, 10% to 15% of them singletons. The sample comprised blood, either unsorted or a sorted T cell fraction (not recorded which). These receptors all stem from a male donor with ankylosing spondylitis.

Only a few counts were recorded for this clonotype. The V and J genes are TRBV9 and TRBJ2-1, with D possibly being TRBD1 (5 bases). V lost 3 bases to trimming and J lost 10 bases, with 11 bases between them. Germline values: CDR1 SGDLS, CDR2 YYNGEE. This CDR3 has 12 residues. This CDR3 is CASSDTNREQFF. The CDR3 DNA is TGTGCCAGCAGCGACACAAACAGGGAGCAGTTCTTC.

The chain employs TRBV20-1 and TRBJ2-5; D is unresolved. CDR3 length: 15 amino acids. V was shortened by 1 base and J by 1 base, with 13 bases between the two germline ends. Germline V gene lookup returns CDR1 DFQATT and CDR2 SNEGSKA (reference sequence). CDR3 DNA: TGCAGTGCTAGAGGGATGGGATATAGCCAAGAGACCCAGTACTTC. Its translation: CSARGMGYSQETQYF.

This rearrangement joins TRBV29-1 to TRBJ1-1, with D uncertain. V was trimmed by 5 bases and J by 1 base, leaving 11 bases between them. This CDR3 comprises 13 residues. Per the germline V gene, CDR1 is SQVTM and CDR2 is ANQGSEA. This CDR3 reads CSVLSQANTEAFF. CDR3 sequence (DNA): TGCAGCGTTTTATCGCAGGCGAACACTGAAGCTTTCTTT.

The V and J genes are TRBV29-1 and TRBJ2-5; D gene ambiguous. CDR1 is SQVTM, CDR2 ANQGSEA, per germline. CDR3 length: 12 residues. Trimming took 3 bases from V and 7 from J, leaving 12 bases between them. The chain's CDR3 is CSVEGSSGTQYF. DNA for the CDR3: TGCAGCGTTGAGGGCAGTTCGGGGACCCAGTACTTC.

This clonotype was recorded a few times. V is TRBV7-9 and J is TRBJ2-5; D gene ambiguous. V lost 3 bases and J lost 5, with 10 bases in between. Per the germline V gene, CDR1 is SEHNR and CDR2 is FQNEAQ (reference sequence). The CDR3 consists of 13 residues. The CDR3 nucleotides read TGTGCCAGCAGCTTCCGGGTGGCGGAGACCCAGTACTTC. This gives the protein CASSFRVAETQYF.

The chain combines TRBV5-1 with TRBJ1-6; unclear D gene. The V end was cut by 4 bases, the J end by 0 bases, with 11 bases between. The CDR3 covers 16 residues. Germline assignment: CDR1 SGHRS and CDR2 YFSETQ. The CDR3 protein is CASSQGMDSYNSPLHF. CDR3 nucleotides: TGCGCCAGCAGCCAAGGGATGGACTCCTATAATTCACCCCTCCACTTT.

This clonotype appeared many times. The chain uses TRBV28 and TRBJ2-5; D not resolved. This CDR3 region has 13 residues. Germline CDR1 MDHEN, CDR2 SYDVKM. V was cut by 6 bases and J by 3 bases, with 11 bases left in between. The CDR3 here is CASSPEAKETQYF. Written as DNA, the CDR3 is TGTGCCAGCAGCCCGGAAGCAAAAGAGACCCAGTACTTC. Together with reference TRBV28 and TRBJ2-5, the CDR3 gives the full variable domain: DVKVTQSSRYLVKRTGEKVFLECVQDMDHENMFWYRQDPGLGLRLIYFSYDVKMKEKGDIPEGYSVSREKKERFSLILESASTNQTSMYLCASSPEAKETQYFGPGTRLLVL.

This chain joins TRBV20-1 and TRBJ2-7; D unresolved. Trimming cost V 4 bases and J 2 bases, with 12 bases left between them. The length of the CDR3 is 13 residues. Germline V gene sequence: CDR1 DFQATT, CDR2 SNEGSKA (reference sequence). The CDR3 sequence: CSATPRQTYEQYF. Written as DNA, the CDR3 is TGCAGTGCTACCCCGCGCCAAACCTACGAGCAGTACTTC.

The CDR3 DNA sequence: TGTGCCAGCGGCCCCTGGCTCCTCCGCTGGCAGTACTTC. It codes for CASGPWLLRWQYF. This chain uses TRBV5-6 with TRBJ2-7, with no clear D. In germline, CDR1 is SGHDT, CDR2 YYEEEE. This CDR3 has 13 amino acids. Trimming removed 7 bases from V and 9 bases from J, with 20 bases in between.

This clonotype has only a few counts. The V gene is TRBV20-1, the J gene TRBJ1-1; TRBD1 is a possible D gene (5 bases). This CDR3 has 14 residues. CDR1 is DFQATT, CDR2 SNEGSKA, per germline (reference sequence). V was pared by 0 bases and J by 5 bases, with 13 bases between. The CDR3 is CSARDVSWGTEAFF. DNA for the CDR3: TGCAGTGCTAGAGATGTATCCTGGGGGACTGAAGCTTTCTTT.

Many counts were recorded for this clonotype. The rearrangement links TRBV29-1 to TRBJ2-4, with a tentative D call TRBD1 (6 bases). The germline V gene has CDR1 SQVTM and CDR2 ANQGSEA. Trimming removed 3 bases from V and 7 bases from J, with 10 bases in between. CDR3 length: 12 amino acids. The CDR3 DNA reads TGCAGCGTTGAGGCAGGGGCGAACATTCAGTACTTC. It is translated as CSVEAGANIQYF.

The sample holds many counts of this clonotype. The chain couples TRBV20-1 to TRBJ2-1; D possibly corresponds to TRBD1 (7 bases). Germline CDR1 is DFQATT and CDR2 is SNEGSKA (reference sequence). CDR3 length equals 16 residues. Trimming removed 0 bases at V and 4 bases at J, with 16 bases between. In DNA, the CDR3 is TGCAGTGCTAGAGATCCGGGGGCAGGGGGGTACAATGAGCAGTTCTTC. The encoded protein is CSARDPGAGGYNEQFF.

This clonotype was counted at least ten times. The CDR3 DNA follows: TGTGCCAGCAGTGCTCGGGGCCGGCGAGGTGAAAAACTGTTTTTT. Protein sequence: CASSARGRRGEKLFF. The V and J genes are TRBV12-3 or TRBV12-4 and TRBJ1-4, with D tentatively TRBD1 (5 bases). Trimming removed 5 bases at V and 7 bases at J, with 17 bases between. This CDR3 region has 15 residues.

V gene TRBV5-1 combines with J gene TRBJ1-6; D possibly corresponds to TRBD1 (5 bases). CDR3 length: 15 residues. V lost 3 bases to trimming and J lost 6 bases, with 13 bases between them. CDR1 SGHRS and CDR2 YFSETQ come from the germline V gene. The CDR3: CASSSEGRVNSPLHF. The CDR3 DNA reads as TGCGCCAGCAGCTCGGAGGGCAGGGTTAATTCACCCCTCCACTTT.

This chain joins TRBV20-1 and TRBJ2-1; 12 nucleotides agree with TRBD2. CDR3 length: 14 residues. Trimming cost V 0 bases and J 7 bases; bases outside gene matches: 1. Germline-derived CDR1 and CDR2 are DFQATT and SNEGSKA (reference sequence). CDR3 residues: CSARDGTSGNEQFF. CDR3 sequence (DNA): TGCAGTGCTAGAGACGGGACTAGCGGGAATGAGCAGTTCTTC.

The chain carries TRBV18 and TRBJ2-7, with 9 nucleotides matching TRBD1. The CDR3 is 14 amino acids. V shed 5 bases, J shed 2 bases, and the junction held 4 bases outside the gene matches. Per germline, CDR1 KGHSH and CDR2 LQKENI. In DNA form, the CDR3 reads TGTGCCAGCTCAACAGACAGGGGGGCCTACGAGCAGTACTTC. It codes for CASSTDRGAYEQYF. Supplemented by reference TRBV18 and TRBJ2-7, the full variable domain reads NAGVMQNPRHLVRRRGQEARLRCSPMKGHSHVYWYRQLPEEGLKFMVYLQKENIIDESGMPKERFSAEFPKEGPSILRIQQVVRGDSAAYFCASSTDRGAYEQYFGPGTRLTVT.

This clonotype was seen only a few times. The V and J genes are TRBV5-1 and TRBJ2-5; D possibly matches TRBD1 or TRBD2 (5 bases each). V lost 1 base to trimming and J lost 5 bases, with 12 bases between them. CDR1 is SGHRS and CDR2 is YFSETQ in the germline V gene. The CDR3 is 14 residues long. Written as DNA, the CDR3 is TGCGCCAGCAGCTTGCGTCGGGGCAGGGAGACCCAGTACTTC. This gives the protein CASSLRRGRETQYF.